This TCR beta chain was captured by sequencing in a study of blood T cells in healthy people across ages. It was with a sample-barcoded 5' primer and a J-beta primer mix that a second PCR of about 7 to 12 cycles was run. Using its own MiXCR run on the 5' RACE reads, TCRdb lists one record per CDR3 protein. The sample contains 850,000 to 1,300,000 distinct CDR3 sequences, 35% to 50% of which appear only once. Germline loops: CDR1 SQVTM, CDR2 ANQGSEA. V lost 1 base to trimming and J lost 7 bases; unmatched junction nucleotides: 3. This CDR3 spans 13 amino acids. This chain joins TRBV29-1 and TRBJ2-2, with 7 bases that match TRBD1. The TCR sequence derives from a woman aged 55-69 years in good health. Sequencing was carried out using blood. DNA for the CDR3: TGCAGCGTTGAAGGACAGGGTGGCGGGGAGCTGTTTTTT. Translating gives CSVEGQGGGELFF.